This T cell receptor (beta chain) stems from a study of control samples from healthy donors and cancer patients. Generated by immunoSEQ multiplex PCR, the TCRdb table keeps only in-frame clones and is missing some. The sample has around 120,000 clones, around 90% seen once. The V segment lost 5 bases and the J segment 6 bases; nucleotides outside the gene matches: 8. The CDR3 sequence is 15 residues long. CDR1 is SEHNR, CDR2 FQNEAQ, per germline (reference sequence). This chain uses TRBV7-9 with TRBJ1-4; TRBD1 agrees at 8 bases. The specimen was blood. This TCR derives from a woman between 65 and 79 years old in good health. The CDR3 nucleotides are TGTGCCAGCAGCACCACGACAGGGGTAGATGAAAAACTGTTTTTT. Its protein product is CASSTTTGVDEKLFF.